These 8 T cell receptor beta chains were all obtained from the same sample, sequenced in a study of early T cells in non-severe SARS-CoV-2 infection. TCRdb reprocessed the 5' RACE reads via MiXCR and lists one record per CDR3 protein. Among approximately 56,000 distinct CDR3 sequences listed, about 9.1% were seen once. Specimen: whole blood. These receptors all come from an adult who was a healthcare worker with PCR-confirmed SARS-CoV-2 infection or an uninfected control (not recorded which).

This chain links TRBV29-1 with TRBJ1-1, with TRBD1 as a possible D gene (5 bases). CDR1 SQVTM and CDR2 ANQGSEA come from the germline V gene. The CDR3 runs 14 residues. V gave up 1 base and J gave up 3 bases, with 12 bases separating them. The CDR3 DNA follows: TGCAGCGTTGAAGCCGCAGGGAGGGACACTGAAGCTTTCTTT. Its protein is CSVEAAGRDTEAFF.

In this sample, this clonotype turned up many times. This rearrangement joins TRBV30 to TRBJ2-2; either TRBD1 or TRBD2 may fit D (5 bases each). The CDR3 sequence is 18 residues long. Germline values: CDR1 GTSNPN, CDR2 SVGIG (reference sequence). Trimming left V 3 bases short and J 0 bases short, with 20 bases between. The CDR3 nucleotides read TGTGCCTGGAGAGCGAGGGGCTGGGGACGATCGAACACCGGGGAGCTGTTTTTT. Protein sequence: CAWRARGWGRSNTGELFF.

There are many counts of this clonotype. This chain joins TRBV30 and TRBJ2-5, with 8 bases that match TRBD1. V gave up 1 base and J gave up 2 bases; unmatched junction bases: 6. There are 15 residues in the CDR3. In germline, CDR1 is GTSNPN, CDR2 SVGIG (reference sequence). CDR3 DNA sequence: TGTGCCTGGAGTGGGAGACAGGGGAGGCAAGAGACCCAGTACTTC. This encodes CAWSGRQGRQETQYF.

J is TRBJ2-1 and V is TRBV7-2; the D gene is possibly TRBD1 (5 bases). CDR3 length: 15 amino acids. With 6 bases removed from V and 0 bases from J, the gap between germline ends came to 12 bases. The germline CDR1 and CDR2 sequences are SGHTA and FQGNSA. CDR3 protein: CASSWGYSSYNEQFF. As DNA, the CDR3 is TGTGCCAGCAGTTGGGGCTATAGCTCCTACAATGAGCAGTTCTTC.

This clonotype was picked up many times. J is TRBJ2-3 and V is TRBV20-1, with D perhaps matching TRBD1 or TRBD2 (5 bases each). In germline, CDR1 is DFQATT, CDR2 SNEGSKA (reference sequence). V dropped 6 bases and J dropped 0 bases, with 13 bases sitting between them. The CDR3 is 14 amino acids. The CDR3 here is CSAPGPSSTDTQYF. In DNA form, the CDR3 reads TGCAGTGCCCCGGGACCGTCCAGCACAGATACGCAGTATTTT.

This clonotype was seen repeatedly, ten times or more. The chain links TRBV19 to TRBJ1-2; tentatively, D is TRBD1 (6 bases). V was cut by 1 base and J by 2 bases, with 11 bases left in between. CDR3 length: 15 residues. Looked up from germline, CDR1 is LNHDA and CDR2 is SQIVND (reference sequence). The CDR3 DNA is TGTGCCAGTAGTATAGTTCCGGGACAAAACTATGGCTACACCTTC. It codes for CASSIVPGQNYGYTF.

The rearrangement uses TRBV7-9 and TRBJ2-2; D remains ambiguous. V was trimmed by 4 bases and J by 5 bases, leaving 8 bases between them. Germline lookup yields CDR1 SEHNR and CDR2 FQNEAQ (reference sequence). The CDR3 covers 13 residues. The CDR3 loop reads CASSSTETGELFF. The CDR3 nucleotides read TGTGCCAGCAGCTCGACCGAAACCGGGGAGCTGTTTTTT.

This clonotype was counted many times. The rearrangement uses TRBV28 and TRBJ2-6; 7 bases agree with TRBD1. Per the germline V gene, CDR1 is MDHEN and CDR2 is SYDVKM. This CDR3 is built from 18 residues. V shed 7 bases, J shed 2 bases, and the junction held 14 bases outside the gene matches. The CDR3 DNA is TGTGCCAGCACCGCTCATTACGACAGGGAGACTGGGGCCAACGTCCTGACTTTC. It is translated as CASTAHYDRETGANVLTF.